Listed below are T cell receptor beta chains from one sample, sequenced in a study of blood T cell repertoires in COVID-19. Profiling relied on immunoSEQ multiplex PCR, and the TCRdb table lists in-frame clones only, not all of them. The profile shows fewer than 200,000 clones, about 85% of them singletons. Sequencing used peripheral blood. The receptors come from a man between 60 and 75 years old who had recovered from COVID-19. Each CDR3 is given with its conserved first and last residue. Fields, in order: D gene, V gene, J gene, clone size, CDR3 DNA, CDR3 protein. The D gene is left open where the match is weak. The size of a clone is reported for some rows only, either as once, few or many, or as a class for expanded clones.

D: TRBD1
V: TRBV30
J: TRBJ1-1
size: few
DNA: TGTGCCTGGAGTGTACCGGCACAGGGGGCTACTGAAGCTTTCTTT
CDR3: CAWSVPAQGATEAFF

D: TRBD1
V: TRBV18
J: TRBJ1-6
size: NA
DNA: TGTGCCAGCTCAAAGGGACAGGGCCTCTATAATTCACCCCTCCACTTT
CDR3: CASSKGQGLYNSPLHF

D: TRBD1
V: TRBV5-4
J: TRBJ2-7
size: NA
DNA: TGTGCCAGCAGCCAGACAGGGAGCTACGAGCAGTACTTC
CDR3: CASSQTGSYEQYF

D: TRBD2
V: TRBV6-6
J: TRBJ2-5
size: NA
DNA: TGTGCCAGCAGTTGGACGAAGGGAGGGAGAGAGACCCAGTACTTC
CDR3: CASSWTKGGRETQYF

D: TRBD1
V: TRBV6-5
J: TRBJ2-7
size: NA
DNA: TGTGCCAGCAGCCCAACAGGGGACTCCTACGAGCAGTACTTC
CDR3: CASSPTGDSYEQYF

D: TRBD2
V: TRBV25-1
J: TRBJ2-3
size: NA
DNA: TGTGCCAGCAGTGTCGCTCGCGGGGGAACCACAGATACGCAGTATTTT
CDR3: CASSVARGGTTDTQYF

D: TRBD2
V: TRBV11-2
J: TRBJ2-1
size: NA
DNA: TGTGCCAGCAGCTCGACTAGCGGGTCGCAGTTCTTC
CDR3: CASSSTSGSQFF

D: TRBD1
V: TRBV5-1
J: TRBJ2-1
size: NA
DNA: TGCGCCAGCAGCCCCGGGGACAGCTCCTACAATGAGCAGTTCTTC
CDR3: CASSPGDSSYNEQFF

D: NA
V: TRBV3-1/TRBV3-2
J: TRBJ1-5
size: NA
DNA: TGTGCCAGCAGCTCAAATGGCAATCAGCCCCAGCATTTT
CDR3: CASSSNGNQPQHF

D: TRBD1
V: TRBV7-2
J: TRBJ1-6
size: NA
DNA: TGTGCCAGCAGCTTGAAGACAGGGGAAGGCTCACCCCTCCACTTT
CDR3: CASSLKTGEGSPLHF

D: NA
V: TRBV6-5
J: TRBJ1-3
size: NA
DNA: TGTGCCTCGAAGCCGGGGGCTGGAAACACCATATATTTT
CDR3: CASKPGAGNTIYF

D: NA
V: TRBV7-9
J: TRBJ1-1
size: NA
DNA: TGTGCCAGCAGCTTCAGCCCTCGGGGGTCCGAAGCTTTCTTT
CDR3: CASSFSPRGSEAFF

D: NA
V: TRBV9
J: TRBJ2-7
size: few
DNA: TGTGCCAGCTCATTGGACACGAGCTCCTACGAGCAGTACTTC
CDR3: CASSLDTSSYEQYF

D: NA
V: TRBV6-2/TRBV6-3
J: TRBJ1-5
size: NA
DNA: TGTGCCAGCAGTCTCCGCACACGGGATCAGCCCCAGCATTTT
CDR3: CASSLRTRDQPQHF

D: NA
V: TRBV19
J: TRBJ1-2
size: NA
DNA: TGTGCCAGTAGTAGACAGAACTATGGCTACACCTTC
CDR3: CASSRQNYGYTF

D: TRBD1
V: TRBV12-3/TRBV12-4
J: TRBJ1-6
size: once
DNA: TGTGCCAGCAGTATACAGGGGAATTCACCCCTCCACTTT
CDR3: CASSIQGNSPLHF

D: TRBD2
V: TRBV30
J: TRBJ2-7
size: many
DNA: TGTGCCTGTAGACCCGGGGGGGAGCAGTACTTC
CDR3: CACRPGGEQYF

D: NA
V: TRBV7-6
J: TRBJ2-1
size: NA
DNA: TGTGCCAGCAGCCCCCGGCAGGCTGCCAGCTCCTACAATGAGCAGTTCTTC
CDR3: CASSPRQAASSYNEQFF

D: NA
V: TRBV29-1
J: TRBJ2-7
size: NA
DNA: TGCAGCGTTGGAGCGAGCTACGAGCAGTACTTC
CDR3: CSVGASYEQYF

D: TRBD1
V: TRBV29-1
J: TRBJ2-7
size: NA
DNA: TGCAGCGTGGAAAGGGGGACAGGGGACGGGTACGAGCAGTACTTC
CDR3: CSVERGTGDGYEQYF

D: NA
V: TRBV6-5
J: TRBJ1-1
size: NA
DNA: TGTGCCAGCAGTCGACAGAGAATGAACACTGAAGCTTTCTTT
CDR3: CASSRQRMNTEAFF

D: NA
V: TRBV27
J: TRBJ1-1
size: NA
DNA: TGTGCCAGCAGTTTGGGGGGGTGGAGGACTGAAGCTTTCTTT
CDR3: CASSLGGWRTEAFF

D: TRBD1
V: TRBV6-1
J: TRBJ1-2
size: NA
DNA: TGTGCCAGCAGTGAGGTTGGAGGGGGCTTCTATGGCTACACCTTC
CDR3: CASSEVGGGFYGYTF

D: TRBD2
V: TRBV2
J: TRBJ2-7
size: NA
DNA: TGTGCCAGCGGGAGGACTAGCTCCTACGAGCAGTACTTC
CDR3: CASGRTSSYEQYF

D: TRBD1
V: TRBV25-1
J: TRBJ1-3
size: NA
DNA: TGTGCCAGCAGACAGACAGGGGATGGAAACACCATATATTTT
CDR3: CASRQTGDGNTIYF

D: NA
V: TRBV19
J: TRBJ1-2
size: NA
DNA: TGTGCCAGTACCGGGAGGTTGGACTATGGCTACACCTTC
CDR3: CASTGRLDYGYTF

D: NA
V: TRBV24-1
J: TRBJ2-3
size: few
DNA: TGTGCCACCAGTGACTCCCCCCGCAGGGGCTTCTCAGATACGCAGTATTTT
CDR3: CATSDSPRRGFSDTQYF

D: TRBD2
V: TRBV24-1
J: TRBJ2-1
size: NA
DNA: TGTGCCACCACCCGGGAGGGCGGGGGGATAAATGAGCAGTTCTTC
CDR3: CATTREGGGINEQFF

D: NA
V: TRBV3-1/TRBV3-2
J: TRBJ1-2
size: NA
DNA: TGTGCCAGCAGCCAAGAGGGGGCTGGCTACACCTTC
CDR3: CASSQEGAGYTF